This TCR beta chain was profiled in a study of cytomegalovirus exposure and HLA in healthy donors. Notes on the study in general: With high specificity and sensitivity, the classifier reportedly diagnosed cytomegalovirus status. Previously analyzed data showed that most TCR beta V segments were productive at a frequency of about 87% or about 30%.

A word on this clone: Its matching antigen is unknown.

PCR employed 60 Vbeta and 13 Jbeta primers. Per the authors' pipeline: Later analysis identified some 80 million unique TCR beta chains, approximately 11 million shared. Profiling relied on immunoSEQ multiplex PCR, and the TCRdb table lists in-frame clones only, not all of them. Clone size and the V and J calls come from that table; the DNA yielded D and trimming. This table holds under 130,000 clones, 65% to 90% found once. Germline CDR1 is DFQATT and CDR2 is SNEGSKA (reference sequence). V dropped 3 bases and J dropped 8 bases, with 5 bases sitting between them. CDR3 size: 10 residues. Sample: PBMCs. The receptor was isolated from a man aged 25 to 45 in good health and CMV-seropositive. The chain carries TRBV20-1 and TRBJ2-1; D not resolved. CDR3 DNA: TGCAGTGCTAGCACGGATGAGCAGTTCTTC. This sequence encodes CSASTDEQFF.